These 7 T cell receptor beta chains share one sample of origin, sequenced in a study of spatial heterogeneity in lung cancer. Time point meaning: sample taken at primary tumor resection. From the 5' RACE reads, TCRdb called clonotypes with MiXCR, one entry per CDR3 protein. The sample lists tens of thousands of distinct CDR3 sequences, nearly 6.5% occurring once. The material sequenced was PBMCs, taken at surgery. These TCRs come from a female donor with early-stage non-small cell lung cancer.

In this sample, this clonotype turned up a few times. The rearrangement joins TRBV6-6 to TRBJ2-7; TRBD2 matches 9 bases. This CDR3 region has 16 residues. Trimming at V came to 0 bases and at J to 5 bases, leaving 8 bases not matched to a gene. Germline V gene lookup returns CDR1 MNHNY and CDR2 SVGAGI (reference sequence). The chain's CDR3 is CASSYSFAGGPNEQYF. The CDR3 DNA is TGTGCCAGCAGTTACTCGTTTGCGGGAGGGCCGAACGAGCAGTACTTC.

This clonotype was observed at least ten times. The chain uses TRBV6-2 or TRBV6-3 and TRBJ2-3; 7 bases are shared with TRBD2. The CDR3 has 14 amino acids. J lost 3 bases, V lost 7 bases, and 7 bases had no gene match. In germline, CDR1 is MNHEY, CDR2 SVGEGT. In DNA form, the CDR3 reads TGTGCCAGCACCGGGAGCGGGGCGACAGATACGCAGTATTTT. It codes for CASTGSGATDTQYF.

This clonotype was observed at least ten times. The chain combines TRBV5-5 with TRBJ2-2; 11 positions agree with TRBD2. V shed 0 bases, J shed 5 bases, and the junction held 0 bases outside the gene matches. There are 15 residues in the CDR3. Germline CDR1 is SGHKS and CDR2 is YYEKEE (reference sequence). CDR3 bases: TGTGCCAGCAGCTTGGGGACTAGCGGGACCGGGGAGCTGTTTTTT. This encodes CASSLGTSGTGELFF.

At least ten counts were recorded for this clonotype. The V and J genes are TRBV7-9 and TRBJ1-2; D might be TRBD1 (6 bases). V was cut by 2 bases and J by 6 bases, with 16 bases left in between. Per germline, CDR1 SEHNR and CDR2 FQNEAQ (reference sequence). The CDR3 has 15 residues. CDR3 loop: CASSLSPVQGDGYTF. Here the CDR3 DNA reads TGTGCCAGCAGCTTAAGTCCGGTACAGGGAGATGGCTACACCTTC. Combining the CDR3 with reference TRBV7-9 and TRBJ1-2 gives the whole variable domain DTGVSQNPRHKITKRGQNVTFRCDPISEHNRLYWYRQTLGQGPEFLTYFQNEAQLEKSRLLSDRFSAERPKGSFSTLEIQRTEQGDSAMYLCASSLSPVQGDGYTFGSGTRLTVV.

This clonotype was recorded many times. The chain links TRBV12-3 or TRBV12-4 to TRBJ1-2, with no clear D. The germline V and J ends were trimmed by 3 bases and 9 bases, with 8 bases remaining between them. This CDR3 spans 11 amino acids. The CDR3 bases are TGTGCCAGCAGTTTCGGGCAGAGCTACACCTTC. Its translation is CASSFGQSYTF.

The chain couples TRBV27 to TRBJ2-1; 7 bases match TRBD1. J gave up 7 bases and V 7 bases, and 7 bases lay outside the gene matches. The CDR3 is made up of 13 amino acids. Per the germline V gene, CDR1 is MNHEY and CDR2 is SMNVEV (reference sequence). CDR3 in DNA: TGTGCCAGCAATCCCAAGGGGGCAAATGAGCAGTTCTTC. The encoded protein is CASNPKGANEQFF.

This clonotype came up many times. The genes are TRBV18 and TRBJ1-5; 8 bases are shared with TRBD1. Germline V gene sequence: CDR1 KGHSH, CDR2 LQKENI. Unmatched junction bases numbered 3, after V lost 5 bases and J lost 3 bases. The CDR3 totals 14 residues. In DNA form, the CDR3 reads TGTGCCAGCTCATCACAGGGGGACAATCAGCCCCAGCATTTT. It is translated as CASSSQGDNQPQHF.